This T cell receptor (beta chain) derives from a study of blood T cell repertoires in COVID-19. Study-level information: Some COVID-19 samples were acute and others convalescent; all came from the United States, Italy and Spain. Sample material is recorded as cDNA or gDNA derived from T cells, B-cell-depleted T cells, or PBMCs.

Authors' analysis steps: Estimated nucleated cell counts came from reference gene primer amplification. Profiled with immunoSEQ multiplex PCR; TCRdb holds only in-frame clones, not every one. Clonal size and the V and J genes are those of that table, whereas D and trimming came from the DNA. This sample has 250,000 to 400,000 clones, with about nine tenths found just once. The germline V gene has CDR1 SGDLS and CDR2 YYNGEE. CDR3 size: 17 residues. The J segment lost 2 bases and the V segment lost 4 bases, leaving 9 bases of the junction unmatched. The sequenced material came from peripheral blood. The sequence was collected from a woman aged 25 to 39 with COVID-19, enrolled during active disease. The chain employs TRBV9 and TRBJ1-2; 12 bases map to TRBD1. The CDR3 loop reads CASSPGQGAGSNYGYTF. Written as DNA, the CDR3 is TGTGCCAGCAGCCCGGGACAGGGGGCGGGCTCAAACTATGGCTACACCTTC.